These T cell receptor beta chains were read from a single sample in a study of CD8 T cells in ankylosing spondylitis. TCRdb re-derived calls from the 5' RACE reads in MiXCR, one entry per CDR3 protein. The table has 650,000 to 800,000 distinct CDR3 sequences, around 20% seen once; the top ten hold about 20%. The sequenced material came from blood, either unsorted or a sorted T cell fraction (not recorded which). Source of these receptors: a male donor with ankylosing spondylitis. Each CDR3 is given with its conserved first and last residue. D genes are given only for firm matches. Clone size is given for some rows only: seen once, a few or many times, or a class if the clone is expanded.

CDR3: CATSDSGGLPANTEALF; DNA: TGTGCCACCAGTGATTCTGGGGGACTACCGGCAAACACTGAAGCTCTCTTT; V: TRBV24-1; length: 17; D: .; J: TRBJ1-1; size: .
CDR3: CASSRDSQGGNYGYTF; DNA: TGCGCCAGCAGCCGGGACAGCCAGGGGGGCAACTATGGCTACACCTTC; V: TRBV5-1; length: 16; D: TRBD1; J: TRBJ1-2; size: .
CDR3: CASSQPGQAAEQYF; DNA: TGCGCCAGCAGCCAACCAGGGCAGGCGGCCGAGCAGTACTTC; V: TRBV4-1; length: 14; D: .; J: TRBJ2-7; size: few
CDR3: CSARELAGPTDTQYF; DNA: TGCAGTGCTAGGGAGTTAGCGGGGCCCACAGATACGCAGTATTTT; V: TRBV20-1; length: 15; D: TRBD2; J: TRBJ2-3; size: .
CDR3: CASSQGFDGNEQFF; DNA: TGTGCCAGCAGCCAAGGCTTCGATGGAAATGAGCAGTTCTTC; V: TRBV14; length: 14; D: .; J: TRBJ2-1; size: .
CDR3: CASSLFTVQETQYF; DNA: TGTGCCAGCAGCTTATTTACAGTGCAAGAGACCCAGTACTTC; V: TRBV7-8; length: 14; D: .; J: TRBJ2-5; size: few
CDR3: CASRVGGPNTEAFF; DNA: TGTGCCAGCAGGGTCGGCGGTCCGAACACTGAAGCTTTCTTT; V: TRBV12-3/TRBV12-4; length: 14; D: .; J: TRBJ1-1; size: many
CDR3: CSASPDGYNQPQHF; DNA: TGCAGTGCATCACCGGACGGTTATAATCAGCCCCAGCATTTT; V: TRBV20-1; length: 14; D: .; J: TRBJ1-5; size: few
CDR3: CASRIGTSGSEQFF; DNA: TGTGCCAGCAGGATAGGGACTAGCGGGAGTGAGCAGTTCTTC; V: TRBV11-2; length: 14; D: TRBD2; J: TRBJ2-1; size: .
CDR3: CASSLEGSRASNEQYF; DNA: TGTGCCAGCAGCTTGGAGGGGTCCCGGGCCTCCAACGAGCAGTACTTC; V: TRBV5-5; length: 16; D: .; J: TRBJ2-7; size: .
CDR3: CSASFDYSSTDTQYF; DNA: TGCAGTGCTAGTTTCGACTATTCTAGCACAGATACGCAGTATTTT; V: TRBV20-1; length: 15; D: .; J: TRBJ2-3; size: few
CDR3: CSAHGPALLRETQYF; DNA: TGCAGTGCCCACGGGCCCGCCCTCTTAAGGGAGACCCAGTACTTC; V: TRBV20-1; length: 15; D: .; J: TRBJ2-5; size: once
CDR3: CSVTTDRVVNTGELFF; DNA: TGCAGCGTCACCACGGACAGGGTTGTTAACACCGGGGAGCTGTTTTTT; V: TRBV29-1; length: 16; D: TRBD1; J: TRBJ2-2; size: few
CDR3: CSARPVRAPRYEQYF; DNA: TGCAGTGCTAGACCTGTCAGGGCCCCAAGATACGAGCAGTACTTC; V: TRBV20-1; length: 15; D: .; J: TRBJ2-7; size: .
CDR3: CASSQDEDRDQAGELFF; DNA: TGTGCCAGCAGCCAAGATGAAGACAGGGACCAAGCCGGGGAGCTGTTTTTT; V: TRBV3-1; length: 17; D: TRBD1; J: TRBJ2-2; size: few
CDR3: CASTVGGNTGELFF; DNA: TGTGCCAGCACCGTCGGCGGGAACACCGGGGAGCTGTTTTTT; V: TRBV6-1; length: 14; D: .; J: TRBJ2-2; size: .
CDR3: CASSPQGPNFRANGAGGWNEQYF; DNA: TGTGCCAGCAGCCCTCAAGGGCCCAACTTTCGTGCCAACGGAGCGGGAGGGTGGAACGAGCAGTACTTC; V: TRBV4-2; length: 23; D: TRBD2; J: TRBJ2-7; size: .
CDR3: CASSFPTGITEAFF; DNA: TGTGCCAGCAGTTTCCCAACAGGGATCACTGAAGCTTTCTTT; V: TRBV12-3/TRBV12-4; length: 14; D: .; J: TRBJ1-1; size: few
CDR3: CASSLAWGTDTEAFF; DNA: TGTGCCAGCAGTTTAGCTTGGGGCACGGACACTGAAGCTTTCTTT; V: TRBV12-3/TRBV12-4; length: 15; D: .; J: TRBJ1-1; size: .
CDR3: CASSQNPRAWETQYF; DNA: TGTGCCAGCAGCCAAAACCCTCGGGCATGGGAGACCCAGTACTTC; V: TRBV3-1; length: 15; D: .; J: TRBJ2-5; size: .
CDR3: CASSQRRTGGGTDTQYF; DNA: TGTGCCAGCAGCCAACGACGGACGGGCGGGGGCACAGATACGCAGTATTTT; V: TRBV7-2; length: 17; D: .; J: TRBJ2-3; size: few
CDR3: CSASSPARGGLYNEQFF; DNA: TGCAGTGCTAGCTCACCTGCTCGGGGGGGGCTCTACAATGAGCAGTTCTTC; V: TRBV20-1; length: 17; D: TRBD2; J: TRBJ2-1; size: many
CDR3: CASRRRPQGYEQYF; DNA: TGTGCCAGCAGACGACGCCCGCAGGGTTACGAGCAGTACTTC; V: TRBV6-1; length: 14; D: .; J: TRBJ2-7; size: .
CDR3: CASSLVGGLVYTEAFF; DNA: TGTGCCAGCAGCTTAGTAGGGGGCCTTGTCTACACTGAAGCTTTCTTT; V: TRBV7-2; length: 16; D: TRBD1; J: TRBJ1-1; size: .
CDR3: CATSDKGISEAFF; DNA: TGTGCCACCAGTGACAAAGGGATTTCTGAAGCTTTCTTT; V: TRBV24-1; length: 13; D: .; J: TRBJ1-1; size: many
CDR3: CASREGTDSYNEQFF; DNA: TGTGCCAGCAGAGAAGGGACGGACTCCTACAATGAGCAGTTCTTC; V: TRBV12-3/TRBV12-4; length: 15; D: .; J: TRBJ2-1; size: many
CDR3: CACRQEGGNEQFF; DNA: TGTGCCTGCCGACAGGAAGGAGGCAATGAGCAGTTCTTC; V: TRBV13; length: 13; D: .; J: TRBJ2-1; size: few
CDR3: CASSVRRRTGELFF; DNA: TGTGCCAGCAGCGTTCGGAGGCGAACCGGGGAGCTGTTTTTT; V: TRBV5-8; length: 14; D: .; J: TRBJ2-2; size: .
CDR3: CASRSVGTVQETQYF; DNA: TGCGCCAGCAGGTCCGTAGGGACAGTACAAGAGACCCAGTACTTC; V: TRBV5-1; length: 15; D: TRBD1; J: TRBJ2-5; size: .